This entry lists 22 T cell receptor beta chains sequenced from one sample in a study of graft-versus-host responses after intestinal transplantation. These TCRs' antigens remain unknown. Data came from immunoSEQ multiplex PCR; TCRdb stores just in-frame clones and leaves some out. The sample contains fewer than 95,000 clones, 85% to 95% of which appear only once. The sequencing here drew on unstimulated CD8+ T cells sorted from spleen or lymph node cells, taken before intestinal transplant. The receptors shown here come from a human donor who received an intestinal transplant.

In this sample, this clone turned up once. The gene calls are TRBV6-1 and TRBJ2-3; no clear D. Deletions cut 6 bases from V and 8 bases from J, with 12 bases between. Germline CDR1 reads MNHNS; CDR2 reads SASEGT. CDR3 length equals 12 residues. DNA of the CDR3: TGTGCCAGCAGACCGACTGAAGGTACGCAGTATTTT. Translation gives CASRPTEGTQYF.

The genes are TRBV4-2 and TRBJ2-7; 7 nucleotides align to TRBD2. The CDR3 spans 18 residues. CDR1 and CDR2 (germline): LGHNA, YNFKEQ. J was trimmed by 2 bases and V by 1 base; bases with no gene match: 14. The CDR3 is CASSQGPIGRELTYEQYF. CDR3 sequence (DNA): TGTGCCAGCAGCCAAGGTCCCATAGGGAGGGAGCTTACCTACGAGCAGTACTTC.

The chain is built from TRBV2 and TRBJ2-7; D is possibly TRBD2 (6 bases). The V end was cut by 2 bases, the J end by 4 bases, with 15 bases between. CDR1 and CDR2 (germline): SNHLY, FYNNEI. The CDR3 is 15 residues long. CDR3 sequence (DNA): TGTGCCAGCAGTGAATATCGGGAGAAAGGGTACGAGCAGTACTTC. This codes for CASSEYREKGYEQYF.

The CDR3 spells CASSEDYSYNSPLHF. The CDR3 nucleotides read TGTGCCAGCAGTGAGGATTACTCCTATAATTCACCCCTCCACTTT. The chain uses TRBV28 and TRBJ1-6; D remains ambiguous. This CDR3 comprises 15 residues. V was shortened by 5 bases and J by 0 bases, with 8 bases between the two germline ends. Germline CDR1 and CDR2: MDHEN and SYDVKM.

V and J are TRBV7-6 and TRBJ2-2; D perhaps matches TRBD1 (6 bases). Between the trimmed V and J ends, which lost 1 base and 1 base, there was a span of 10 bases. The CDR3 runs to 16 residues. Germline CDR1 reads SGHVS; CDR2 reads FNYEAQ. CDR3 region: CASSLVTGRNTGELFF. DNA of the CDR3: TGTGCCAGCAGCTTAGTCACAGGGCGGAACACCGGGGAGCTGTTTTTT.

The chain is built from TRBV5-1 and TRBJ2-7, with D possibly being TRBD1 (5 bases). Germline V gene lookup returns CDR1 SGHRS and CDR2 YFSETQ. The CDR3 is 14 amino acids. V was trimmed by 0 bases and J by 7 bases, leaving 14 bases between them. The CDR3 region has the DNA TGCGCCAGCAGCTTGGATCCCCAGGGATGGGAGCAGTACTTC. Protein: CASSLDPQGWEQYF.

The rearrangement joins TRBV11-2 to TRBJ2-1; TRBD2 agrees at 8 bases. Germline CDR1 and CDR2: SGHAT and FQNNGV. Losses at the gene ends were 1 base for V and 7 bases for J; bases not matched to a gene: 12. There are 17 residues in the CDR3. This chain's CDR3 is CASSLVGPAGLVNEQFF. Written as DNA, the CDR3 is TGTGCCAGCAGCTTAGTGGGGCCGGCGGGACTAGTGAATGAGCAGTTCTTC. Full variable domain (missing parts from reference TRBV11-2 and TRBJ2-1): EAGVAQSPRYKIIEKRQSVAFWCNPISGHATLYWYQQILGQGPKLLIQFQNNGVVDDSQLPKDRFSAERLKGVDSTLKIQPAKLEDSAVYLCASSLVGPAGLVNEQFFGPGTRLTVL.

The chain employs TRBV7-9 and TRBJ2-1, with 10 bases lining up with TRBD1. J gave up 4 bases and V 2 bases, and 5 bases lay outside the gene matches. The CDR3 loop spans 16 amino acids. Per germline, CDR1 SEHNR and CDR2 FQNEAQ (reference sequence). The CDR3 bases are TGTGCCAGCAGCTTAAAGGGGACAGGGGATTACAATGAGCAGTTCTTC. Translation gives CASSLKGTGDYNEQFF.

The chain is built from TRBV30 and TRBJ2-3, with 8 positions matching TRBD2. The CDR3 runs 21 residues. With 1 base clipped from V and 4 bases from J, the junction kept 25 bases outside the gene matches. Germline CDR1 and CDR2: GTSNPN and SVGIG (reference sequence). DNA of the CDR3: TGTGCCTGGAGTGGACTCCCGGCGGGGGGATACAACCGTATTGGGGCAGATACGCAGTATTTT. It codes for CAWSGLPAGGYNRIGADTQYF.

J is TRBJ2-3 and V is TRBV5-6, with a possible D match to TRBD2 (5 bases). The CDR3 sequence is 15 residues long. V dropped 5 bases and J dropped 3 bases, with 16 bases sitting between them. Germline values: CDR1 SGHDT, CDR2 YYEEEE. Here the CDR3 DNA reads TGTGCCAGCAGTACCGCGGGTGTTTTGACAGATACGCAGTATTTT. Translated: CASSTAGVLTDTQYF.

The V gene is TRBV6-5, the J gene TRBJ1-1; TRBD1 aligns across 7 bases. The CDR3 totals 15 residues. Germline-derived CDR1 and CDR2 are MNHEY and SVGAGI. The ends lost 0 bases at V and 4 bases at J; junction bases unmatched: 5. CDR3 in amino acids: CASSYSRTGLTEAFF. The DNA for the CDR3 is TGTGCCAGCAGTTACTCCCGGACAGGCCTCACTGAAGCTTTCTTT.

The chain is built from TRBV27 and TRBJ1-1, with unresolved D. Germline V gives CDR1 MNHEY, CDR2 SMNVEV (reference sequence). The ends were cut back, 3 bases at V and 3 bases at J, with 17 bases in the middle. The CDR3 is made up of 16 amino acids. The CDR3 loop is CASSLMGPIPYTEAFF. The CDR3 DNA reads TGTGCCAGCAGTTTGATGGGCCCAATCCCTTACACTGAAGCTTTCTTT.

The CDR3 spells CASSDWTSGYNEQFF. CDR3 DNA sequence: TGTGCCAGCAGTGATTGGACTAGCGGGTACAATGAGCAGTTCTTC. The V call is TRBV2, the J call TRBJ2-1; 11 positions agree with TRBD2. Germline CDR1 reads SNHLY; CDR2 reads FYNNEI. There are 15 residues in the CDR3. V dropped 3 bases and J dropped 4; count of bases not matched to a gene: 2.

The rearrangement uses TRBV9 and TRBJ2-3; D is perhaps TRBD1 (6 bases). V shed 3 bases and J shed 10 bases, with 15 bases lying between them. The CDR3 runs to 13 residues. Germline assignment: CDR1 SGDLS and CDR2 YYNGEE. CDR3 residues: CASSATGPKAQYF. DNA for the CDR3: TGTGCCAGCAGCGCTACAGGGCCCAAGGCGCAGTATTTT.

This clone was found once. This CDR3 is CASSQGTNWTGNTIYF. The CDR3 DNA sequence: TGTGCCAGCAGCCAGGGGACTAATTGGACGGGAAACACCATATATTTT. This rearrangement joins TRBV13 to TRBJ1-3; D might be TRBD1 (6 bases). The ends were cut back, 5 bases at V and 4 bases at J, with 18 bases in the middle. The CDR3 consists of 16 residues. Germline values: CDR1 PRHDT, CDR2 FYEKMQ (reference sequence). The whole variable domain, filled in from reference TRBV13 and TRBJ1-3, reads AAGVIQSPRHLIKEKRETATLKCYPIPRHDTVYWYQQGPGQDPQFLISFYEKMQSDKGSIPDRFSAQQFSDYHSELNMSSLELGDSALYFCASSQGTNWTGNTIYFGEGSWLTVV.

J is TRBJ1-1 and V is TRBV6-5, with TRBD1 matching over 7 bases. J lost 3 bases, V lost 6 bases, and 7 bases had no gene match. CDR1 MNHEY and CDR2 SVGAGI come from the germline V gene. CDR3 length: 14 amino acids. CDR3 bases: TGTGCCAGCAGGAAGGGGGCACAGGACACTGAAGCTTTCTTT. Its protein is CASRKGAQDTEAFF.

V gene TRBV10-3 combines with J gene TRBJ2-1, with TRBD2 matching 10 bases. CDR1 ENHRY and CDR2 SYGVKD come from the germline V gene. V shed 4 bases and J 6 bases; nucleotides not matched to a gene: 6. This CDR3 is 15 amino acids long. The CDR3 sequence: CAISVLAGVGNEQFF. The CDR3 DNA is TGTGCCATCAGTGTCCTAGCGGGAGTCGGCAATGAGCAGTTCTTC.

The CDR3 sequence: CATSSSGGATADTQYF. DNA of the CDR3: TGTGCCACCAGCAGTAGCGGGGGGGCCACGGCAGATACGCAGTATTTT. The gene calls are TRBV15 and TRBJ2-3; 11 positions match TRBD2. This CDR3 has 16 residues. Germline-derived CDR1 and CDR2 are LNHNV and YYDKDF (reference sequence). Trimming took 3 bases from V and 4 from J; bases not matched to a gene: 6.

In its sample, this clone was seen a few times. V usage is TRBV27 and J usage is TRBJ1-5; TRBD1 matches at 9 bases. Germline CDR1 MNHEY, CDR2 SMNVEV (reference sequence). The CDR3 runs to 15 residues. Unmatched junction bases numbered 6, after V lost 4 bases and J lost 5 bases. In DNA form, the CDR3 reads TGTGCCAGCAGTTCGGGGACAGGGTTTCATCAGCCCCAGCATTTT. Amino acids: CASSSGTGFHQPQHF.

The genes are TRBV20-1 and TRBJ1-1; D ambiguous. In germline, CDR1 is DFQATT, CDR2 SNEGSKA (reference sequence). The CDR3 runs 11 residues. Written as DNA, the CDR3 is TGCACCCGGGATATGAACACTGAAGCTTTCTTT. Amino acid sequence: CTRDMNTEAFF.

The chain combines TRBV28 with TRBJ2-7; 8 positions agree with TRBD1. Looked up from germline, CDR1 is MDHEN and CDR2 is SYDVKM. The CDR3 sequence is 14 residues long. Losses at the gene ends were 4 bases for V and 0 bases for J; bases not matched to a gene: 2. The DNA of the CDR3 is TGTGCCAGCAGTTACAGGGGGTACTCCTACGAGCAGTACTTC. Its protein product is CASSYRGYSYEQYF.

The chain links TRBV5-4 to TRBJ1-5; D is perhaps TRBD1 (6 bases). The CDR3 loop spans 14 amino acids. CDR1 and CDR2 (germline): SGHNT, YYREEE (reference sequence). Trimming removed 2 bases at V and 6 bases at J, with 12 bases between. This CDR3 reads CASSFGGRGQPQHF. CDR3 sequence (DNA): TGTGCCAGCAGCTTCGGGGGGCGCGGTCAGCCCCAGCATTTT.